The 30 T cell receptor beta chains below come from one sample, sequenced in a study of T cells in Graves' hyperthyroidism and ophthalmopathy. Regions amplified from RNA transcripts were the TCR beta CDR3 regions. The TCR CDR3 first-round RT-PCR relied on the HTBI primer set. TCRdb processed the multiplex PCR reads anew with MiXCR; each CDR3 protein has one entry. The sample shows 95,000 to 110,000 distinct CDR3 sequences, around a sixth of them seen only once. The sequencing input was blood. The receptors here all came from a woman between 50 and 59 years old with Graves' hyperthyroidism.

This clonotype was seen many times. V gene TRBV18 combines with J gene TRBJ2-7; possible D gene TRBD1, 5 bases. Germline CDR1 is KGHSH and CDR2 is LQKENI. Trimming shortened V by 1 base and J by 2 bases, and 18 bases separated the two germline ends. The CDR3 is 17 residues long. The CDR3 DNA reads TGTGCCAGCTCACCACGTCTGGATGGACAACGTCCCTACGAGCAGTACTTC. Translating gives CASSPRLDGQRPYEQYF. The complete variable domain, with remaining parts taken from reference TRBV18 and TRBJ2-7, reads NAGVMQNPRHLVRRRGQEARLRCSPMKGHSHVYWYRQLPEEGLKFMVYLQKENIIDESGMPKERFSAEFPKEGPSILRIQQVVRGDSAAYFCASSPRLDGQRPYEQYFGPGTRLTVT.

This clonotype was counted only a few times. The chain joins TRBV6-2 or TRBV6-3 to TRBJ2-5, with D possibly TRBD2 on 5 matching bases. The V gene lost 7 bases and the J gene lost 3 bases, with 12 bases spanning the gap. The CDR3 loop spans 13 amino acids. In germline, CDR1 is MNHEY, CDR2 SVGEGT. The CDR3 sequence is CASNRGREETQYF. DNA for the CDR3: TGTGCCAGCAACCGAGGGCGGGAAGAGACCCAGTACTTC.

Concerning this clonotype: A much larger clonotype is one base distant, so this may be a read error. The chain employs TRBV20-1 and TRBJ2-3; no clear D gene. The CDR3 runs 16 residues. Germline loops: CDR1 DFQATT, CDR2 SNEGSKA (reference sequence). V shed 0 bases and J shed 5 bases, with 18 bases lying between them. CDR3 amino acids: CSARDSQWEGIDTQYF. In nucleotides, the CDR3 is TGCAGTGCTAGAGATAGCCAGTGGGAAGGGATAGATACGCAGTATTTT.

This clonotype was detected ten times or more. This chain joins TRBV20-1 and TRBJ2-7; unclear D gene. The V and J ends lost 0 bases and 2 bases respectively, with 11 bases between them. Germline CDR1 reads DFQATT; CDR2 reads SNEGSKA (reference sequence). CDR3 length: 14 amino acids. The CDR3 reads CSARDTYIPYEQYF. In DNA, the CDR3 is TGCAGTGCTAGAGATACCTACATTCCCTACGAGCAGTACTTC.

This clonotype has ten or more counts. The chain joins TRBV20-1 to TRBJ2-3; 13 bases map to TRBD2. Germline V gene sequence: CDR1 DFQATT, CDR2 SNEGSKA (reference sequence). The CDR3 is 15 residues long. V lost 5 bases to trimming and J lost 2 bases; unmatched junction nucleotides: 4. CDR3 sequence: CSAGTSGTHTDTQYF. The DNA for the CDR3 is TGCAGTGCTGGGACTAGCGGGACTCACACAGATACGCAGTATTTT.

In this sample, this clonotype turned up many times. The chain couples TRBV6-2 or TRBV6-3 to TRBJ2-3, with D tentatively TRBD1 (6 bases). Germline CDR1 MNHEY, CDR2 SVGEGT. The CDR3 totals 13 residues. V was shortened by 0 bases and J by 6 bases, with 7 bases between the two germline ends. CDR3 sequence: CASSYSTGDTQYF. The CDR3 region has the DNA TGTGCCAGCAGTTACTCAACAGGGGATACGCAGTATTTT.

This clonotype was detected many times. This chain links TRBV28 with TRBJ2-7; D unclear. Deletions cut 8 bases from V and 4 bases from J, with 6 bases between. The CDR3 covers 10 residues. Germline CDR1 is MDHEN and CDR2 is SYDVKM. For the CDR3, the DNA is TGTGCCAGCGGCCTATACGAGCAGTACTTC. This translates into CASGLYEQYF. Full variable domain (rest looked up from reference TRBV28 and TRBJ2-7): DVKVTQSSRYLVKRTGEKVFLECVQDMDHENMFWYRQDPGLGLRLIYFSYDVKMKEKGDIPEGYSVSREKKERFSLILESASTNQTSMYLCASGLYEQYFGPGTRLTVT.

The chain is built from TRBV28 and TRBJ1-5, with D possibly TRBD1 on 5 matching bases. The CDR3 contains 16 residues. The V gene's germline CDR1 is MDHEN and CDR2 SYDVKM. The germline V and J ends were trimmed by 3 bases and 2 bases, with 14 bases remaining between them. The CDR3 sequence: CASSFRSRGGNQPQHF. CDR3 DNA: TGTGCCAGCAGTTTCCGGAGTAGGGGAGGCAATCAGCCCCAGCATTTT.

In this sample, this clonotype turned up many times. This chain joins TRBV11-2 and TRBJ1-1; D gene uncertain. Between the trimmed V and J ends, which lost 2 bases and 3 bases, there was a span of 10 bases. The CDR3 contains 14 residues. In germline, CDR1 is SGHAT, CDR2 FQNNGV. Written as DNA, the CDR3 is TGTGCCAGCAGCTTAACACCGGGGTACACTGAAGCTTTCTTT. This sequence encodes CASSLTPGYTEAFF.

This clonotype showed up many times. The rearrangement uses TRBV5-1 and TRBJ2-3; no firm D call. This CDR3 contains 14 residues. V shed 3 bases and J shed 2 bases, with 10 bases lying between them. CDR1 and CDR2 from the germline V gene are SGHRS and YFSETQ. In DNA, the CDR3 is TGCGCCAGCAGCTCCAGTACCCCCACAGATACGCAGTATTTT. This encodes CASSSSTPTDTQYF.

This clonotype was picked up many times. This chain joins TRBV11-2 and TRBJ2-3; a weak D match, TRBD2 (6 bases). The V gene lost 5 bases and the J gene lost 9 bases, with 21 bases spanning the gap. Germline CDR1 is SGHAT and CDR2 is FQNNGV. The CDR3 contains 15 residues. CDR3 loop: CASSPALALDPTQYF. CDR3 in DNA: TGTGCCAGCAGCCCAGCACTAGCCCTCGATCCGACGCAGTATTTT.

Ten or more counts support this clonotype. The V call is TRBV28, the J call TRBJ2-7, with TRBD2 identical over 7 bases. From germline, CDR1 is MDHEN and CDR2 SYDVKM. The CDR3 covers 14 residues. V lost 5 bases, J lost 9 bases, and 13 bases stayed unmatched. CDR3 region: CASSPRDLTSSQYV. CDR3 sequence (DNA): TGTGCCAGCAGTCCTAGGGACCTGACTAGCTCGCAGTACGTC.

This clonotype was counted a few times. This may arise from a read error, as a much more abundant clone is one base away. This sequence joins TRBV18 and TRBJ1-4; TRBD1 aligns across 8 bases. With V trimmed by 4 bases and J by 3 bases, 4 bases remained unmatched. CDR1 KGHSH and CDR2 LQKENI come from the germline V gene. This CDR3 contains 15 residues. CDR3 sequence: CASSRNRGSNEKLFF. The CDR3 region has the DNA TGTGCCAGCTCACGGAACAGGGGGTCTAATGAAAAACTGTTTTTT.

This clonotype came up many times. The V call is TRBV30, the J call TRBJ1-6, with 7 positions matching TRBD1. The CDR3 contains 14 residues. Germline V gene lookup returns CDR1 GTSNPN and CDR2 SVGIG (reference sequence). V dropped 3 bases and J dropped 5; count of bases not matched to a gene: 4. In DNA form, the CDR3 reads TGTGCCTGGAGCTCCGGGACAGATAATTCACCCCTCCACTTT. Protein sequence: CAWSSGTDNSPLHF.

This clonotype was picked up many times. This chain links TRBV20-1 with TRBJ2-1; 7 bases are shared with TRBD2. Per the germline V gene, CDR1 is DFQATT and CDR2 is SNEGSKA (reference sequence). V shed 6 bases and J 7 bases; nucleotides not matched to a gene: 6. This CDR3 spans 12 amino acids. As DNA, the CDR3 is TGCAGTGCCGGGACTACGGGGAATGAGCAGTTCTTC. This translates into CSAGTTGNEQFF.

This clonotype was found many times. This rearrangement joins TRBV4-1 to TRBJ1-1; maybe TRBD1 (6 bases). V lost 1 base and J 2 bases, leaving 11 bases between the germline ends. The germline gives CDR1 MGHRA, CDR2 YSYEKL. This CDR3 spans 15 amino acids. The CDR3 coding sequence is TGCGCCAGCAGCCAAGGACAGGTCTTAAACACTGAAGCTTTCTTT. The encoded protein is CASSQGQVLNTEAFF.

At least ten counts were recorded for this clonotype. The gene calls are TRBV7-9 and TRBJ1-4, with D possibly being TRBD1 (5 bases). The germline V gene has CDR1 SEHNR and CDR2 FQNEAQ (reference sequence). The V end was cut by 7 bases, the J end by 5 bases, with 20 bases between. The CDR3 has 16 amino acids. CDR3 sequence reads: CASTPLVSRDNEKLFF. CDR3 sequence (DNA): TGTGCCAGCACCCCACTCGTTAGCAGGGACAATGAAAAACTGTTTTTT. The variable domain in full, with the rest retrieved from reference TRBV7-9 and TRBJ1-4, is DTGVSQNPRHKITKRGQNVTFRCDPISEHNRLYWYRQTLGQGPEFLTYFQNEAQLEKSRLLSDRFSAERPKGSFSTLEIQRTEQGDSAMYLCASTPLVSRDNEKLFFGSGTQLSVL.

This clonotype has ten or more counts. The J gene is TRBJ2-4, the V gene TRBV5-8, with D possibly being TRBD1 (5 bases). Germline values: CDR1 SGHTS, CDR2 YDEGEE. The CDR3 is 12 amino acids. Trimming pared 5 bases from V and 8 bases from J, leaving 11 bases between. In nucleotides, the CDR3 is TGTGCCAGCAGGGCCGACAGCCACATTCAGTACTTC. Translation gives CASRADSHIQYF.

The rearrangement joins TRBV7-3 to TRBJ2-1; 11 positions agree with TRBD2. Germline lookup yields CDR1 SGHTA and CDR2 FQGTGA. This CDR3 has 15 residues. V lost 5 bases to trimming and J lost 6 bases; unmatched junction nucleotides: 6. The CDR3 DNA reads as TGTGCCAGCAGCAATAGCGGGAGGGAGCGCAATGAGCAGTTCTTC. It specifies CASSNSGRERNEQFF.

The J gene is TRBJ1-1, the V gene TRBV12-3 or TRBV12-4, with 8 bases matching TRBD1. V shed 5 bases, J shed 2 bases, and the junction held 1 base outside the gene matches. The CDR3 is made up of 13 amino acids. The CDR3 here is CASSTGGNTEAFF. CDR3 coding DNA: TGTGCCAGCAGTACAGGGGGAAACACTGAAGCTTTCTTT.

In its sample, this clonotype was seen a few times. The chain couples TRBV6-5 to TRBJ1-3; D is unresolved. Germline CDR1 and CDR2: MNHEY and SVGAGI. This CDR3 has 16 amino acids. V shed 2 bases and J shed 0 bases, with 11 bases lying between them. CDR3 DNA sequence: TGTGCCAGCAGTTACGTTGAGAAGAGCTCTGGAAACACCATATATTTT. This codes for CASSYVEKSSGNTIYF.

This clonotype showed up just a few times. The chain employs TRBV7-9 and TRBJ2-2, with D possibly TRBD2 on 5 matching bases. V gave up 6 bases and J gave up 2 bases, with 16 bases separating them. CDR1 is SEHNR, CDR2 FQNEAQ, per germline (reference sequence). The CDR3 covers 16 residues. The CDR3 sequence: CASRSAGDSNTGELFF. In DNA form, the CDR3 reads TGTGCCAGCAGATCGGCCGGGGATTCAAACACCGGGGAGCTGTTTTTT.

This clonotype came up many times. V and J are TRBV5-6 and TRBJ1-1, with 8 bases aligning to TRBD1. The CDR3 is made up of 16 amino acids. Losses at the gene ends were 0 bases for V and 0 bases for J; bases not matched to a gene: 4. CDR1 is SGHDT and CDR2 is YYEEEE in the germline V gene. The DNA for the CDR3 is TGTGCCAGCAGCTTGGGGACAGGGAGAGTGAACACTGAAGCTTTCTTT. This translates into CASSLGTGRVNTEAFF.

This clonotype was observed at least ten times. The chain combines TRBV20-1 with TRBJ1-5; D gene unclear. Trimming removed 3 bases from V and 3 bases from J, with 9 bases in between. The CDR3 extends over 13 amino acids. Germline-derived CDR1 and CDR2 are DFQATT and SNEGSKA (reference sequence). The CDR3 reads CSASNENNQPQHF. The CDR3 DNA sequence: TGCAGTGCTAGTAACGAGAACAATCAGCCCCAGCATTTT.

This clonotype showed up many times. The gene calls are TRBV2 and TRBJ2-6; D uncertain. The CDR3 is 17 residues long. Germline CDR1 reads SNHLY; CDR2 reads FYNNEI. V lost 7 bases to trimming and J lost 0 bases, with 16 bases between them. As DNA, the CDR3 is TGTGCCAGCAAGGGTCGGCGGTTTGGCTCTGGGGCCAACGTCCTGACTTTC. Translated, it gives CASKGRRFGSGANVLTF. Filled out from reference TRBV2 and TRBJ2-6, the complete variable domain reads EPEVTQTPSHQVTQMGQEVILRCVPISNHLYFYWYRQILGQKVEFLVSFYNNEISEKSEIFDDQFSVERPDGSNFTLKIRSTKLEDSAMYFCASKGRRFGSGANVLTFGAGSRLTVL.

The table lists this clonotype with a few counts. The rearrangement joins TRBV6-2 or TRBV6-3 to TRBJ2-1; D is ambiguous. CDR1 and CDR2 from the germline V gene are MNHEY and SVGEGT. Trimming took 0 bases from V and 4 from J, leaving 13 bases between them. The CDR3 spans 16 residues. CDR3 amino acids: CASSYSSQVGYNEQFF. For the CDR3, the DNA is TGTGCCAGCAGTTACTCGAGTCAGGTAGGGTACAATGAGCAGTTCTTC.

This clonotype was picked up many times. This sequence joins TRBV20-1 and TRBJ1-1; tentative D call: TRBD1 (5 bases). Germline V gene lookup returns CDR1 DFQATT and CDR2 SNEGSKA (reference sequence). Between the trimmed V and J ends, which lost 6 bases and 3 bases, there was a span of 32 bases. The CDR3 has 19 amino acids. The CDR3 DNA is TGCAGTGCCCTCCTGGAGCCAGGGCGTGATAAGGGGTGGTACACTGAAGCTTTCTTT. Residues: CSALLEPGRDKGWYTEAFF.

The sample holds many counts of this clonotype. J is TRBJ2-5 and V is TRBV7-8, with D uncertain. Germline loops: CDR1 SGHVS, CDR2 FQNEAQ. This CDR3 is built from 13 residues. The V and J ends lost 2 bases and 6 bases respectively, with 10 bases between them. CDR3 bases: TGTGCCAGCAGCTTATATACAGCGAAGACCCAGTACTTC. This translates into CASSLYTAKTQYF.

J is TRBJ2-1 and V is TRBV5-1; 12 bases are shared with TRBD2. Trimming cost V 0 bases and J 8 bases; bases outside gene matches: 6. The CDR3 has 16 residues. Per the germline V gene, CDR1 is SGHRS and CDR2 is YFSETQ. The CDR3 here is CASSLGTSGKSDEQFF. Written as DNA, the CDR3 is TGCGCCAGCAGCTTGGGGACTAGCGGGAAAAGTGATGAGCAGTTCTTC. The full variable domain, rest sourced from reference TRBV5-1 and TRBJ2-1, is KAGVTQTPRYLIKTRGQQVTLSCSPISGHRSVSWYQQTPGQGLQFLFEYFSETQRNKGNFPGRFSGRQFSNSRSEMNVSTLELGDSALYLCASSLGTSGKSDEQFFGPGTRLTVL.

This clonotype was observed many times. J is TRBJ2-3 and V is TRBV20-1; 12 bases map to TRBD2. Looked up from germline, CDR1 is DFQATT and CDR2 is SNEGSKA (reference sequence). J gave up 3 bases and V 5 bases, and 3 bases lay outside the gene matches. The CDR3 totals 14 residues. The CDR3 sequence: CSAYGLAGTDTQYF. For the CDR3, the DNA is TGCAGTGCTTACGGACTAGCGGGAACAGATACGCAGTATTTT.